The clone carrying this T cell receptor beta chain occurred a few times. Trimming took off 3 bases at V and 6 bases at J, with 11 bases between the two ends. CDR3 length equals 13 residues. A universal primer site was created by template switching, with the cDNA bearing unique molecular identifiers. TCRdb itself ran the 5' RACE reads through MiXCR, one entry per CDR3 protein. The top ten clones hold about 2.7% of a sample with 430,000 or so distinct CDR3 sequences, 24% of them seen once. The entry originates in a study of identical twins. The same sample was also studied in work on T cells expressing NK-cell markers. In that study: Of eight sequenced donors, seven were HCMV-seropositive and one HCMV-seronegative. For several experiments, T cell sorting was restricted to the alpha-beta TCR population by means of an anti-gamma-delta TCR antibody. Also leading the CD3+CD56-NKG2C+ fraction in a few donors were these clonotypes.

Sample: CD4+ T cells sorted from blood. This sequence originates from a woman aged 18-29 years in good health. The chain recombines TRBV12-3 or TRBV12-4 with TRBJ1-1; TRBD1 might be the D (5 bases). The CDR3 DNA is TGTGCCAGCAGTTTGGTGTGGGGGGCTGAAGCTTTCTTT. It is translated as CASSLVWGAEAFF.